This entry lists 9 T cell receptor beta chains sequenced from one sample in a study of cytomegalovirus exposure and HLA in healthy donors. PCR involved 60 Vbeta and 13 Jbeta primers. Sequenced by immunoSEQ multiplex PCR; TCRdb stores in-frame clones only, minus some. This sample yields over 40,000 clones, of which 77% are seen a single time; approximately 2.7% belongs to the top ten. Sequencing used PBMCs. The receptors derive from a middle-aged woman in good health and CMV-seropositive.

The J gene is TRBJ2-1, the V gene TRBV5-1, with 7 bases aligning to TRBD1. Per the germline V gene, CDR1 is SGHRS and CDR2 is YFSETQ. This CDR3 has 14 residues. The V and J ends lost 3 bases and 4 bases, in that order; junction bases with no gene match: 4. CDR3 loop: CASSSETGYNEQFF. The CDR3 DNA follows: TGCGCCAGCAGCTCCGAGACAGGGTACAATGAGCAGTTCTTC.

The CDR3 DNA reads as TGTGCCTGGAGTATTGCAGTAGGAAACACCATATATTTT. Its translation is CAWSIAVGNTIYF. The V call is TRBV30, the J call TRBJ1-3; no firm D call. CDR3 size: 13 residues. Deletions cut 2 bases from V and 4 bases from J, with 9 bases between. Germline V gives CDR1 GTSNPN, CDR2 SVGIG (reference sequence).

J is TRBJ1-1 and V is TRBV15, with D uncertain. The V and J ends lost 1 base and 5 bases respectively, with 8 bases between them. Germline CDR1 and CDR2: LNHNV and YYDKDF (reference sequence). The CDR3 runs to 13 residues. This CDR3 is CATSRAPETEAFF. CDR3 nucleotide sequence: TGTGCCACCAGCAGAGCACCCGAGACTGAAGCTTTCTTT. The variable domain in full, completed from reference TRBV15 and TRBJ1-1, reads DAMVIQNPRYQVTQFGKPVTLSCSQTLNHNVMYWYQQKSSQAPKLLFHYYDKDFNNEADTPDNFQSRRPNTSFCFLDIRSPGLGDTAMYLCATSRAPETEAFFGQGTRLTVV.

This CDR3 is CASSVGGSSYEQYF. The DNA for the CDR3 is TGTGCCAGCAGCGTAGGAGGCAGCTCCTACGAGCAGTACTTC. The V and J genes are TRBV9 and TRBJ2-5; D is unclear. Matching the DNA end better, TRBJ2-7 makes the J call doubtful. Germline CDR1 and CDR2: SGDLS and YYNGEE. The CDR3 consists of 14 residues.

This sequence joins TRBV6-5 and TRBJ1-1; the D gene is possibly TRBD1 (6 bases). There are 14 residues in the CDR3. Germline V gives CDR1 MNHEY, CDR2 SVGAGI. The V end lost 10 bases, the J end lost 10 bases, and 25 bases lay between the germline ends. The CDR3 is CATTPGHNLGGAFF. In DNA, the CDR3 is TGTGCCACTACTCCGGGACACAACCTTGGAGGAGCTTTCTTT.

The chain uses TRBV6-6 and TRBJ2-3, with 8 bases identical to TRBD1. The CDR3 has 15 residues. Germline assignment: CDR1 MNHNY and CDR2 SVGAGI (reference sequence). Trimming removed 8 bases from V and 2 bases from J; junction bases left unmatched: 9. CDR3 sequence reads: CASGQGALNTDTQYF. CDR3 sequence (DNA): TGTGCCAGCGGGCAGGGGGCCCTAAACACAGATACGCAGTATTTT.

Only one count was recorded for this clone. The chain couples TRBV4-3 to TRBJ2-1; 8 bases are a match to TRBD2. This CDR3 is 15 amino acids long. From germline, CDR1 is LGHNA and CDR2 YSLEER. V lost 5 bases to trimming and J lost 9 bases; unmatched junction nucleotides: 12. CDR3 amino acids: CASSLVGGGPIEQFF. In DNA form, the CDR3 reads TGCGCCAGCAGCTTGGTCGGGGGGGGGCCTATTGAGCAGTTCTTC.

The genes are TRBV19 and TRBJ2-5; unclear D gene. Germline V gene lookup returns CDR1 LNHDA and CDR2 SQIVND (reference sequence). The CDR3 loop spans 13 amino acids. V was trimmed by 0 bases and J by 8 bases, leaving 10 bases between them. DNA of the CDR3: TGTGCCAGTAGTATAGATCGGAGTGGAACCCAGTACTTC. Translated: CASSIDRSGTQYF.

The genes are TRBV4-3 and TRBJ1-2; D may be TRBD1 (6 bases). CDR3 length equals 16 residues. With 1 base removed from V and 7 bases from J, the gap between germline ends came to 19 bases. Germline V gene data show CDR1 as LGHNA and CDR2 as YSLEER. Here the CDR3 reads CASSQVVGTYTFGYTF. The CDR3 nucleotides read TGCGCCAGCAGCCAAGTGGTTGGGACATACACGTTTGGCTACACCTTC.